The 20 T cell receptor beta chains below come from one sample, sequenced in a study of early T cells in non-severe SARS-CoV-2 infection. A single record per CDR3 protein comes from TCRdb applying MiXCR to the 5' RACE reads. The table has around 81,000 distinct CDR3 sequences, 11% to 15% seen once. Source material: whole blood. These TCRs come from an adult who was a healthcare worker with PCR-confirmed SARS-CoV-2 infection or an uninfected control (not recorded which).

In its sample, this clonotype was seen a few times. The chain couples TRBV5-1 to TRBJ1-1; TRBD1 might be the D (6 bases). This CDR3 region has 15 residues. V lost 0 bases and J 6 bases, leaving 15 bases between the germline ends. Germline-derived CDR1 and CDR2 are SGHRS and YFSETQ. The DNA for the CDR3 is TGCGCCAGCAGCTTGGTGTGGGGGCTGAAGGCTGAAGCTTTCTTT. Protein sequence: CASSLVWGLKAEAFF.

V is TRBV12-3 or TRBV12-4 and J is TRBJ1-1; D call uncertain. The CDR3 is 14 residues long. Trimming left V 2 bases short and J 4 bases short, with 11 bases between. CDR3 nucleotides: TGTGCCAGCAGTTTATCTCAGTGGGGCACTGAAGCTTTCTTT. This encodes CASSLSQWGTEAFF.

V gene TRBV2 combines with J gene TRBJ1-1; D gene unclear. CDR1 is SNHLY and CDR2 is FYNNEI in the germline V gene. The length of the CDR3 is 12 residues. The V gene lost 11 bases and the J gene lost 6 bases, with 16 bases spanning the gap. The CDR3 DNA reads TGTGCCTCCCTCGGTGCGACCCCTGAAGCTTTCTTT. Its protein is CASLGATPEAFF.

The V gene is TRBV7-6, the J gene TRBJ2-7, with 7 bases identical to TRBD1. Trimming took 1 base from V and 2 from J; bases not matched to a gene: 5. The CDR3 has 15 amino acids. Germline V lookup: CDR1 SGHVS, CDR2 FNYEAQ. The CDR3 sequence: CASSLGPGTAYEQYF. CDR3 nucleotide sequence: TGTGCCAGCAGCTTAGGTCCCGGGACAGCCTACGAGCAGTACTTC.

This clonotype showed up just a few times. The chain joins TRBV20-1 to TRBJ1-2; TRBD1 matches at 9 bases. This CDR3 is built from 13 residues. Germline CDR1 DFQATT, CDR2 SNEGSKA (reference sequence). The trim removed 6 bases at V and 4 bases at J, leaving 6 bases unmatched. The CDR3 loop is CSATGGAGYGYTF. CDR3 nucleotide sequence: TGCAGTGCCACAGGGGGCGCCGGCTATGGCTACACCTTC.

This clonotype was counted a few times. The chain joins TRBV7-8 to TRBJ2-1; TRBD1 matches 7 bases. The V segment lost 0 bases and the J segment 3 bases; nucleotides outside the gene matches: 2. Germline loops: CDR1 SGHVS, CDR2 FQNEAQ. The CDR3 has 15 amino acids. The CDR3 here is CASSLAGGHYNEQFF. The CDR3 bases are TGTGCCAGCAGCTTAGCAGGGGGCCACTACAATGAGCAGTTCTTC.

V is TRBV28 and J is TRBJ1-2, with TRBD1 as a possible D gene (5 bases). The germline gives CDR1 MDHEN, CDR2 SYDVKM. V gave up 4 bases and J gave up 5 bases, with 14 bases separating them. The CDR3 spans 14 residues. The CDR3 coding sequence is TGTGCCAGCAGTTACCTCGACAGACTGTATGGCTACACCTTC. Residues: CASSYLDRLYGYTF.

This clonotype was seen a few times. This chain joins TRBV11-3 and TRBJ1-3; D unresolved. Germline V CDR1 and CDR2: SGHNT, YENEEA. V was shortened by 3 bases and J by 0 bases, with 3 bases between the two germline ends. CDR3 length equals 13 residues. As DNA, the CDR3 is TGTGCCAGCAGCTTGGCCTCTGGAAACACCATATATTTT. As protein: CASSLASGNTIYF.

The chain employs TRBV5-6 and TRBJ2-7; perhaps TRBD2 as D (6 bases). V shed 7 bases and J shed 1 base, with 12 bases lying between them. The CDR3 spans 13 residues. Germline V gene sequence: CDR1 SGHDT, CDR2 YYEEEE. The CDR3 is CASLSGGSYEQYF. In DNA, the CDR3 is TGTGCCAGCCTTTCCGGGGGATCCTACGAGCAGTACTTC. The whole variable domain, filled in from reference TRBV5-6 and TRBJ2-7, reads DAGVTQSPTHLIKTRGQQVTLRCSPKSGHDTVSWYQQALGQGPQFIFQYYEEEERQRGNFPDRFSGHQFPNYSSELNVNALLLGDSALYLCASLSGGSYEQYFGPGTRLTVT.

The chain joins TRBV7-9 to TRBJ2-2; D not resolved. Germline V gives CDR1 SEHNR, CDR2 FQNEAQ (reference sequence). The CDR3 totals 14 residues. The V end was cut by 2 bases, the J end by 9 bases, with 13 bases between. CDR3 sequence reads: CASSLIPASRELFF. The CDR3 DNA sequence: TGTGCCAGCAGCTTAATCCCGGCTTCTAGGGAGCTGTTTTTT.

This clonotype has more than one count but fewer than ten. The rearrangement links TRBV19 to TRBJ2-3, with 8 bases matching TRBD2. The CDR3 loop spans 15 amino acids. The junction had 10 bases not matched to a gene; V was cut back by 11 bases and J by 0 bases. Per the germline V gene, CDR1 is LNHDA and CDR2 is SQIVND (reference sequence). The CDR3 reads CAEAGDPPSTDTQYF. The CDR3, as DNA: TGTGCCGAAGCGGGGGACCCCCCAAGCACAGATACGCAGTATTTT.

The table lists this clonotype with many counts. The V call is TRBV18, the J call TRBJ1-4; 7 bases agree with TRBD1. Germline V gene data show CDR1 as KGHSH and CDR2 as LQKENI. This CDR3 has 16 residues. Trimming took 3 bases from V and 2 from J; bases not matched to a gene: 6. The CDR3 DNA reads as TGTGCCAGCTCACCTTTACCGGGACAGACTAATGAAAAACTGTTTTTT. Protein sequence: CASSPLPGQTNEKLFF. Full variable domain (missing parts from reference TRBV18 and TRBJ1-4): NAGVMQNPRHLVRRRGQEARLRCSPMKGHSHVYWYRQLPEEGLKFMVYLQKENIIDESGMPKERFSAEFPKEGPSILRIQQVVRGDSAAYFCASSPLPGQTNEKLFFGSGTQLSVL.

This clonotype was observed a few times. The chain links TRBV5-4 to TRBJ2-3; D not certain. The CDR3 contains 14 residues. Germline V gene data show CDR1 as SGHNT and CDR2 as YYREEE (reference sequence). Trimming removed 4 bases from V and 2 bases from J, with 11 bases in between. The CDR3 DNA is TGTGCCAGCAGCCCCGGTGGTGACACAGATACGCAGTATTTT. This encodes CASSPGGDTDTQYF.

This chain connects TRBV18 to TRBJ2-7; D is possibly TRBD2 (7 bases). V lost 3 bases to trimming and J lost 5 bases, with 14 bases between them. In germline, CDR1 is KGHSH, CDR2 LQKENI. There are 14 residues in the CDR3. The CDR3 DNA sequence: TGTGCCAGCTCACCCGCGACGGGGGGCAACGAGCAGTACTTC. Protein: CASSPATGGNEQYF.

The table lists this clonotype with a few counts. V and J are TRBV28 and TRBJ1-6, with D unclear. The CDR3 is 14 amino acids. V dropped 6 bases and J dropped 7 bases, with 13 bases sitting between them. Germline V gives CDR1 MDHEN, CDR2 SYDVKM. The CDR3 loop reads CASRDALLNSPLHF. The CDR3 DNA reads TGTGCCAGCAGGGACGCTTTGTTAAATTCACCCCTCCACTTT.

The chain links TRBV7-9 to TRBJ2-5, with 9 bases fitting TRBD1. The length of the CDR3 is 15 residues. After removal of 3 bases from V and 3 bases from J, the junction contained 5 bases not matched to a gene. Germline V gives CDR1 SEHNR, CDR2 FQNEAQ (reference sequence). The CDR3 DNA reads TGTGCCAGCAGCTTGGGGACAGGGTGGGAAGAGACCCAGTACTTC. Amino acids: CASSLGTGWEETQYF.

Turning to this clonotype: Mismatch with germline at one junction end may stem from a read error. The chain recombines TRBV7-9 with TRBJ2-1; TRBD2 aligns across 8 bases. CDR1 and CDR2 from the germline V gene are SEHNR and FQNEAQ (reference sequence). This CDR3 contains 16 residues. The CDR3 loop is CASILGGLAGYNEQFF. In DNA, the CDR3 is TGTGCCAGCATCTTAGGCGGGCTAGCGGGTTACAATGAGCAGTTCTTC.

This clonotype was found a few times. This chain uses TRBV20-1 with TRBJ1-5; D remains ambiguous. CDR3 length: 13 amino acids. V was trimmed by 4 bases and J by 3 bases, leaving 10 bases between them. CDR1 is DFQATT and CDR2 is SNEGSKA in the germline V gene (reference sequence). The CDR3 here is CSAKDRPNQPQHF. The CDR3 DNA is TGCAGTGCTAAGGATAGACCCAATCAGCCCCAGCATTTT.

J is TRBJ2-3 and V is TRBV10-3, with D possibly being TRBD1 (6 bases). V lost 6 bases and J lost 0, with 13 bases in between. This CDR3 spans 15 amino acids. Germline CDR1 is ENHRY and CDR2 is SYGVKD. CDR3 bases: TGTGCCATCAGCGCCGGGCAGGGGAGCACAGATACGCAGTATTTT. It encodes CAISAGQGSTDTQYF.

The CDR3 region is CASSTGGEFDGYTF. For the CDR3, the DNA is TGTGCCAGTAGTACAGGGGGCGAGTTCGATGGCTACACCTTC. The chain combines TRBV19 with TRBJ1-2; 8 nucleotides match TRBD1. Germline V CDR1 and CDR2: LNHDA, SQIVND (reference sequence). The CDR3 is made up of 14 amino acids. V lost 4 bases and J lost 6; bases outside the gene matches: 7.